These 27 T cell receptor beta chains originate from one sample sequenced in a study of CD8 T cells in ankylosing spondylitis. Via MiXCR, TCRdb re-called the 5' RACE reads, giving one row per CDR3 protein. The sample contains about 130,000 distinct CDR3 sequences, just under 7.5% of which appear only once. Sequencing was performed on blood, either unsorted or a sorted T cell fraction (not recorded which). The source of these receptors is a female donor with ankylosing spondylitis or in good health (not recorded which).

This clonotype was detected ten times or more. Written as DNA, the CDR3 is TGTGCCAGCAGCTTGGATGGGGGCCCAGATACGCAGTATTTT. Its protein is CASSLDGGPDTQYF. J is TRBJ2-3 and V is TRBV7-2; TRBD1 might be the D (6 bases). Looked up from germline, CDR1 is SGHTA and CDR2 is FQGNSA. V dropped 3 bases and J dropped 4 bases, with 11 bases sitting between them. The CDR3 runs 14 residues.

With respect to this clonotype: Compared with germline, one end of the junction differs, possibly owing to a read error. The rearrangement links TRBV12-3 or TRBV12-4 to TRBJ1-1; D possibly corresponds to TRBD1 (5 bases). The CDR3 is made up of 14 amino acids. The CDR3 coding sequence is TGTGCCAGCAGTCCCGGACACTTGAACAGTGAAGCTTTCTTT. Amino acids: CASSPGHLNSEAFF.

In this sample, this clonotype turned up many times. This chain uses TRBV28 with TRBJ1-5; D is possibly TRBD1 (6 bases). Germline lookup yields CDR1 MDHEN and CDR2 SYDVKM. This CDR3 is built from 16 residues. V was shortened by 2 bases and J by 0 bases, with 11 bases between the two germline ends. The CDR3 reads CASSLGGRLSNQPQHF. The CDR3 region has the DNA TGTGCCAGCAGTTTAGGGGGGCGTCTTAGCAATCAGCCCCAGCATTTT.

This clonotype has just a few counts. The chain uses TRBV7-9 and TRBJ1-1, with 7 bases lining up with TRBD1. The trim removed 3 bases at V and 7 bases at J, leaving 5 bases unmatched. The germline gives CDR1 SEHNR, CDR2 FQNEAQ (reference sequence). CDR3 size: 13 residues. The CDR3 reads CASSLTGLLEAFF. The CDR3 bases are TGTGCCAGCAGCTTGACAGGGCTTCTTGAAGCTTTCTTT.

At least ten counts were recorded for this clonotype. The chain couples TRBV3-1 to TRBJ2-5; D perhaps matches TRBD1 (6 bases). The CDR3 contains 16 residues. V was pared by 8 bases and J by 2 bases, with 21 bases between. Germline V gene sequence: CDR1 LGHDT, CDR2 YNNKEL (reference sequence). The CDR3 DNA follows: TGTGCCAGCTCCCGAACGTCGACAGGTTTTCAAGAGACCCAGTACTTC. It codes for CASSRTSTGFQETQYF.

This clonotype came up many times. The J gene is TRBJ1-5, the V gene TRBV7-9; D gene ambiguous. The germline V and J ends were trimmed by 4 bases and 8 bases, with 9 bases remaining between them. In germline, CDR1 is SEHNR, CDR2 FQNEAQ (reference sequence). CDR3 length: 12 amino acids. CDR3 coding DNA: TGTGCCAGCAGCTCGGGGTCGGAGCCCCAGCATTTT. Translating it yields CASSSGSEPQHF.

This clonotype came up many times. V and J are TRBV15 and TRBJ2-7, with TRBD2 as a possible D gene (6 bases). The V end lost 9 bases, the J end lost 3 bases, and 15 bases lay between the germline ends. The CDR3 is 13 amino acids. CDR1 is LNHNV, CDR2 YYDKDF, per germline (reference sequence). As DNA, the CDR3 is TGTGCCACAACCCACGGGACTGGCTACGAGCAGTACTTC. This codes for CATTHGTGYEQYF. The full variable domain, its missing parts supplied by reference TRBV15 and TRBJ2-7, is DAMVIQNPRYQVTQFGKPVTLSCSQTLNHNVMYWYQQKSSQAPKLLFHYYDKDFNNEADTPDNFQSRRPNTSFCFLDIRSPGLGDTAMYLCATTHGTGYEQYFGPGTRLTVT.

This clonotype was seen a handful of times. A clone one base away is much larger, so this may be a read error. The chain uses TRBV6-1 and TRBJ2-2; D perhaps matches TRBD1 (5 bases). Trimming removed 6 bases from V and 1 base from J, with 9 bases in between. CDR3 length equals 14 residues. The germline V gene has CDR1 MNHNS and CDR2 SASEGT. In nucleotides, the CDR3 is TGTGCCAGCAGACCCACAGGGAACACCGGGGAGCTGTTTTTT. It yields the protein CASRPTGNTGELFF.

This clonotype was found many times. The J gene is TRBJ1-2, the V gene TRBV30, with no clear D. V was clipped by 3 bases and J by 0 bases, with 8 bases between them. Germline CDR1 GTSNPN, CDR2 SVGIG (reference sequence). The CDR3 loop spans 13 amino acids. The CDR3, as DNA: TGTGCCTGGAGCTATGCTTCTAACTATGGCTACACCTTC. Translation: CAWSYASNYGYTF.

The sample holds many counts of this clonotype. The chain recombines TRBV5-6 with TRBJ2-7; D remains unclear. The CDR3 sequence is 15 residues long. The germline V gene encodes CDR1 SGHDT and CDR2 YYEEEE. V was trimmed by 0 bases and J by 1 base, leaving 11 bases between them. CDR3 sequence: CASSLGSRPSYEQYF. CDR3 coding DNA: TGTGCCAGCAGCTTGGGTAGCAGGCCTTCCTACGAGCAGTACTTC.

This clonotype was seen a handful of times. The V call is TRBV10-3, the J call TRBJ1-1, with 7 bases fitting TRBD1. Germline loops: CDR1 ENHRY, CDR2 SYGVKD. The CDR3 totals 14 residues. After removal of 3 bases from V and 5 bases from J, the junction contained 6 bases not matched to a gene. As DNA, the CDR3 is TGTGCCATCAGTGACTCCTTGGGACAGACTGAAGCTTTCTTT. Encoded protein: CAISDSLGQTEAFF.

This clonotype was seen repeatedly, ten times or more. The CDR3 protein is CASSYLLRSSYNEQFF. CDR3 in DNA: TGTGCCAGCAGTTACCTTCTCCGGAGCTCCTACAATGAGCAGTTCTTC. The chain couples TRBV6-2 or TRBV6-3 to TRBJ2-1; D gene uncertain. The CDR3 is 16 residues long. V was trimmed by 2 bases and J by 0 bases, leaving 11 bases between them. Germline CDR1 is MNHEY and CDR2 is SVGEGT.

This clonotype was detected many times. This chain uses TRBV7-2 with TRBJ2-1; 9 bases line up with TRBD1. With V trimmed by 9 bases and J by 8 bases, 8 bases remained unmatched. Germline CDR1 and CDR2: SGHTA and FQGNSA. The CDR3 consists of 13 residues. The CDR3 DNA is TGTGCCAGTAACCGGGACAGGGTCTATGAGCAGTTCTTC. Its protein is CASNRDRVYEQFF.

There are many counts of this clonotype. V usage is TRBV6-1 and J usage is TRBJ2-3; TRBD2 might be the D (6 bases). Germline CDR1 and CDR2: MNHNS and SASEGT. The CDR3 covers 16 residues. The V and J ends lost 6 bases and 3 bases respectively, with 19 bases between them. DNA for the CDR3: TGTGCCAGCAGCGGTCAGGGTCAAGGAGGGACAGATACGCAGTATTTT. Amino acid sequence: CASSGQGQGGTDTQYF.

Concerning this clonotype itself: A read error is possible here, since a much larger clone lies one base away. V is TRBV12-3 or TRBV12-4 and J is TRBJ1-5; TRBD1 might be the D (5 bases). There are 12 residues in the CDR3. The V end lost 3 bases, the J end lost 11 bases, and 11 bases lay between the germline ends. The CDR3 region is CASSFGDQSQHF. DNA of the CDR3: TGTGCCAGCAGTTTTGGGGACCAGTCCCAGCATTTT.

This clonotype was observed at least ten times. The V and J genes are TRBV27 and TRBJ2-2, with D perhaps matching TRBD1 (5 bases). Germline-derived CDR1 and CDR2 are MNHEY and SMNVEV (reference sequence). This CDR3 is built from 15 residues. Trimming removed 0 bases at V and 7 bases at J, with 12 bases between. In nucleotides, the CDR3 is TGTGCCAGCAGTTTATCGGGGCGGTTTAACGGGGAGCTGTTTTTT. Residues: CASSLSGRFNGELFF.

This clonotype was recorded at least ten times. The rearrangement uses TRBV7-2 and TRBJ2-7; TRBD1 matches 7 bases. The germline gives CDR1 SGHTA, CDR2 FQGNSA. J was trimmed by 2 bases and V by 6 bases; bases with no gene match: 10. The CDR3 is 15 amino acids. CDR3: CASRWKRDSAYEQYF. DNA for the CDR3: TGTGCCAGCAGATGGAAACGGGACAGCGCCTACGAGCAGTACTTC. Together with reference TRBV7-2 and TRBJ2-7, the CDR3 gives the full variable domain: GAGVSQSPSNKVTEKGKDVELRCDPISGHTALYWYRQSLGQGLEFLIYFQGNSAPDKSGLPSDRFSAERTGGSVSTLTIQRTQQEDSAVYLCASRWKRDSAYEQYFGPGTRLTVT.

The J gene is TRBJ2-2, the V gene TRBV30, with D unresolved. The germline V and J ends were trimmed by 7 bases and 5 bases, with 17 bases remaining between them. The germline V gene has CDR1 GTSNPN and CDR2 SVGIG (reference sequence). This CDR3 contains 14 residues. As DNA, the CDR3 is TGTGCCTTGGAACAGACCCTACGGACCGGGGAGCTGTTTTTT. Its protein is CALEQTLRTGELFF.

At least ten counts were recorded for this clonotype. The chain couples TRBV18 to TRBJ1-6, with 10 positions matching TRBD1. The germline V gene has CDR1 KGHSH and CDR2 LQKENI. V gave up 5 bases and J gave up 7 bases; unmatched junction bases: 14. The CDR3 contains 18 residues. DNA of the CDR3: TGTGCCAGCTCATCCCTTAGACCGCCGGGACAGGGGAATTCACCCCTCCACTTT. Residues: CASSSLRPPGQGNSPLHF.

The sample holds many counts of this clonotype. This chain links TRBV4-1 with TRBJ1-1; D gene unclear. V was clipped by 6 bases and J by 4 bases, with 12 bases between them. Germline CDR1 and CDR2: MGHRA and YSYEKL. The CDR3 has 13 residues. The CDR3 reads CASRRDGITEAFF. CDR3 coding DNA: TGCGCCAGCAGACGGGATGGGATCACTGAAGCTTTCTTT.

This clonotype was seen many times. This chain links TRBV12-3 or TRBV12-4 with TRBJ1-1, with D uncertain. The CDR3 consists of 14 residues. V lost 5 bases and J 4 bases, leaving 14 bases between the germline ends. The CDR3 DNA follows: TGTGCCAGCAGTCCCTCCGCCGTGGGCACTGAAGCTTTCTTT. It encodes CASSPSAVGTEAFF.

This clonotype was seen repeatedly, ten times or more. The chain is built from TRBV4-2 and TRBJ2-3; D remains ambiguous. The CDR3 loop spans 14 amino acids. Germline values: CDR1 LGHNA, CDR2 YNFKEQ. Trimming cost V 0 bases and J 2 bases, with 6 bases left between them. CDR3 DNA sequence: TGTGCCAGCAGCCAAGAGGGGTCCACAGATACGCAGTATTTT. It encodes CASSQEGSTDTQYF.

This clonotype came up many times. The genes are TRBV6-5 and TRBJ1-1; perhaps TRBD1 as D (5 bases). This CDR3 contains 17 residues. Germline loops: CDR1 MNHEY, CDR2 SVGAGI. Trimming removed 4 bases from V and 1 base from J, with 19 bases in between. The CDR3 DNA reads TGTGCCAGCAGTTGGGGGGGGAAAGACGATCGGAACACTGAAGCTTTCTTT. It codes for CASSWGGKDDRNTEAFF.

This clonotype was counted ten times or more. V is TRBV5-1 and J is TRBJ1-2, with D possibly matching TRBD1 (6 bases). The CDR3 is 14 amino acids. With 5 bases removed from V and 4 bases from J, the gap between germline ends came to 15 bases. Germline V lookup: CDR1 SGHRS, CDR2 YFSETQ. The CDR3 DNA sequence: TGCGCCAGCAGACATGAACAGGGAAGCTATGGCTACACCTTC. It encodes CASRHEQGSYGYTF.

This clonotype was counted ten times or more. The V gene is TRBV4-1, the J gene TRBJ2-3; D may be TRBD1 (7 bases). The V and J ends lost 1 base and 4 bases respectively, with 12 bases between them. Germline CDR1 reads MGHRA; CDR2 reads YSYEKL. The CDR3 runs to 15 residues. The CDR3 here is CASSQGGDSPDTQYF. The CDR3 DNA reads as TGCGCCAGCAGCCAAGGGGGGGACAGCCCAGATACGCAGTATTTT.

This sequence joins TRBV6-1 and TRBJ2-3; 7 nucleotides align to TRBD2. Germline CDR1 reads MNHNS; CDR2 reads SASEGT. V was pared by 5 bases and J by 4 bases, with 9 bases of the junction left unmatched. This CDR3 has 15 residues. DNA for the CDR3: TGTGCCAGCAGTACAAGCGGGGCCCGGGCAGATACGCAGTATTTT. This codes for CASSTSGARADTQYF.

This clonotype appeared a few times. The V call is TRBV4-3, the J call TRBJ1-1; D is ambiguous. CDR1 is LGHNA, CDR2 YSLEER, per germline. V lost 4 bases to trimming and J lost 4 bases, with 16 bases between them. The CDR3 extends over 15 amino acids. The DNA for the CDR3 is TGCGCCAGCAGCCCCCCAGAAGAGGGAGGCACTGAAGCTTTCTTT. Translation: CASSPPEEGGTEAFF.